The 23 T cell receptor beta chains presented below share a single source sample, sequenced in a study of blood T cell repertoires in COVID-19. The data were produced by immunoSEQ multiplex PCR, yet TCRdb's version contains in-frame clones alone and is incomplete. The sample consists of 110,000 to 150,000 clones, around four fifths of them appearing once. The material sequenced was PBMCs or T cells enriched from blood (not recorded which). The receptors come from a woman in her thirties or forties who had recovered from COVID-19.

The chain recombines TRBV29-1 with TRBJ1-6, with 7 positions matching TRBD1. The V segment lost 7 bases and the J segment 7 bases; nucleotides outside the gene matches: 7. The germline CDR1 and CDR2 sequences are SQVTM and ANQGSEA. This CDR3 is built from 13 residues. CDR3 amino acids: CSALTGSNSPLHF. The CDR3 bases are TGCAGCGCTTTGACAGGGTCCAATTCACCCCTCCACTTT. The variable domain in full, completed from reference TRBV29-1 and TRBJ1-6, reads SAVISQKPSRDICQRGTSLTIQCQVDSQVTMMFWYRQQPGQSLTLIATANQGSEATYESGFVIDKFPISRPNLTFSTLTVSNMSPEDSSIYLCSALTGSNSPLHFGNGTRLTVT.

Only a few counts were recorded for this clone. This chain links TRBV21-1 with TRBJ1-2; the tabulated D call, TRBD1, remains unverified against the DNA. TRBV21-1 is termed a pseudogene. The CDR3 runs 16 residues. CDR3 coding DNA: TGTGCCAGCAGCTCCCATGGTAGACAGGGGTATTTTGGCTACACCTTC. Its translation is CASSSHGRQGYFGYTF.

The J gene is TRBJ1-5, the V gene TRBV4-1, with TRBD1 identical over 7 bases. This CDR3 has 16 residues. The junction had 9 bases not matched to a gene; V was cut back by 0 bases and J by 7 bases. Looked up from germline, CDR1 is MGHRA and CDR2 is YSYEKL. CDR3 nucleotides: TGCGCCAGCAGCCAAGAGCAGAGGACAGGCTTCCAGCCCCAGCATTTT. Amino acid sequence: CASSQEQRTGFQPQHF.

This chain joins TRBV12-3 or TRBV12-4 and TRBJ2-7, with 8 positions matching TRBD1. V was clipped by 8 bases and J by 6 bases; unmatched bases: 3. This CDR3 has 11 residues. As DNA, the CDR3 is TGTGCCAGCGGACAGGGATTCGAGCAGTACTTC. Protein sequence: CASGQGFEQYF.

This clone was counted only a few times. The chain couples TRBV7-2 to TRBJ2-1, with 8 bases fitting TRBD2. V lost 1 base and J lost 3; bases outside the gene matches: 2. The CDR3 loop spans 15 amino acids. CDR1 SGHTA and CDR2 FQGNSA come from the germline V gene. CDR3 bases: TGTGCCAGCAGCTTAGACAGCGGGAGCTACAATGAGCAGTTCTTC. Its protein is CASSLDSGSYNEQFF. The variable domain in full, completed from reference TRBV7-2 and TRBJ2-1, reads GAGVSQSPSNKVTEKGKDVELRCDPISGHTALYWYRQSLGQGLEFLIYFQGNSAPDKSGLPSDRFSAERTGGSVSTLTIQRTQQEDSAVYLCASSLDSGSYNEQFFGPGTRLTVL.

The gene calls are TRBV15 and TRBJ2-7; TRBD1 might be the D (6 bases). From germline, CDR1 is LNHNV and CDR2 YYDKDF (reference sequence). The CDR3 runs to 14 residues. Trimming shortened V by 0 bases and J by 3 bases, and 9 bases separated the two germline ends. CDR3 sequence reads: CATSRDRTVYEQYF. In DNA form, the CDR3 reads TGTGCCACCAGCAGAGATCGGACAGTCTACGAGCAGTACTTC.

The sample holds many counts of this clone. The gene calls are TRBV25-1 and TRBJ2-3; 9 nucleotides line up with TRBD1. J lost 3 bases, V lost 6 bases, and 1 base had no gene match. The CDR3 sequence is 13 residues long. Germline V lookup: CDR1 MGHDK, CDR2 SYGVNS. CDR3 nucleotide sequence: TGTGCCAGCAGGGGACAGGGTACAGATACGCAGTATTTT. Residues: CASRGQGTDTQYF.

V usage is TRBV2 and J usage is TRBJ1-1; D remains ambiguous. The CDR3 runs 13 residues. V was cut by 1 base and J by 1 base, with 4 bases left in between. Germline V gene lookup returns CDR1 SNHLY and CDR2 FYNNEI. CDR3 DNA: TGTGCCAGCAGTGAAGGCGGGAACACTGAAGCTTTCTTT. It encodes CASSEGGNTEAFF. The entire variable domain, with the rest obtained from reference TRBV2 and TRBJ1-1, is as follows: EPEVTQTPSHQVTQMGQEVILRCVPISNHLYFYWYRQILGQKVEFLVSFYNNEISEKSEIFDDQFSVERPDGSNFTLKIRSTKLEDSAMYFCASSEGGNTEAFFGQGTRLTVV.

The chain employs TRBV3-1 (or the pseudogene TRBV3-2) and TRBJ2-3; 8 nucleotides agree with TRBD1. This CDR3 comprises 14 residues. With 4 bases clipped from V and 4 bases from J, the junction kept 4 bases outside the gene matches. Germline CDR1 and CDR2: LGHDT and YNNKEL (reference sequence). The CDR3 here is CASSPRGRADTQYF. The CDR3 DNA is TGTGCCAGCAGCCCCAGGGGGCGCGCAGATACGCAGTATTTT.

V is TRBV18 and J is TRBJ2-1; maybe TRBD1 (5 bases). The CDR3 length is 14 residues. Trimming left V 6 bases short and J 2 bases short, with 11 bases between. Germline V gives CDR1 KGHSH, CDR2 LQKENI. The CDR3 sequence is CASSPLQAYNEQFF. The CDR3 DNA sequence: TGTGCCAGCTCCCCCTTACAGGCCTACAATGAGCAGTTCTTC.

The CDR3 loop reads CASSEQGLNQPQHF. The CDR3 DNA reads TGTGCCAGCAGCGAGCAGGGACTCAATCAGCCCCAGCATTTT. The genes are TRBV2 and TRBJ1-5; a possible D gene is TRBD1 (5 bases). Trimming stripped 6 bases from V and 3 bases from J, with 12 bases between. The CDR3 runs 14 residues. Per the germline V gene, CDR1 is SNHLY and CDR2 is FYNNEI.

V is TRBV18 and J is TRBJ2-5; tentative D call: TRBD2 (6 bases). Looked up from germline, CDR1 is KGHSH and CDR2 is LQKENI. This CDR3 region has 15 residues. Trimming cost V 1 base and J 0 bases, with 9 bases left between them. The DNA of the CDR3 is TGTGCCAGCTCACCACGTAGGGACTACCAAGAGACCCAGTACTTC. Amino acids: CASSPRRDYQETQYF.

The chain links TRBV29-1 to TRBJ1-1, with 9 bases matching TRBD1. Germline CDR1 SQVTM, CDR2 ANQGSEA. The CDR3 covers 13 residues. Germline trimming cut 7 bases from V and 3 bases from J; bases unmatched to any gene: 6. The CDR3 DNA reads TGCAGCGCTCAAACAGGGGGCGACACTGAAGCTTTCTTT. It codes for CSAQTGGDTEAFF. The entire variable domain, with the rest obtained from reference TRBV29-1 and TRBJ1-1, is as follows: SAVISQKPSRDICQRGTSLTIQCQVDSQVTMMFWYRQQPGQSLTLIATANQGSEATYESGFVIDKFPISRPNLTFSTLTVSNMSPEDSSIYLCSAQTGGDTEAFFGQGTRLTVV.

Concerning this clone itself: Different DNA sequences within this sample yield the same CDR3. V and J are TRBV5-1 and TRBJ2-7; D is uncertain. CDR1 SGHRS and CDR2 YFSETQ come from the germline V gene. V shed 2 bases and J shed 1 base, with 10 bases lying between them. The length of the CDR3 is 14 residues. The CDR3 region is CASSLVSGSYEQYF. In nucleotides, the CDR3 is TGCGCCAGCAGCTTAGTATCCGGGTCCTACGAGCAGTACTTC.

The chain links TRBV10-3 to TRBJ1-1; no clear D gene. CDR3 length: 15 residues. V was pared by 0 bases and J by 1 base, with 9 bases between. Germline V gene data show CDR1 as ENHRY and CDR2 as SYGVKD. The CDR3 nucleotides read TGTGCCATCAGTGAGTCCCCACAGTCGAACACTGAAGCTTTCTTT. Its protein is CAISESPQSNTEAFF.

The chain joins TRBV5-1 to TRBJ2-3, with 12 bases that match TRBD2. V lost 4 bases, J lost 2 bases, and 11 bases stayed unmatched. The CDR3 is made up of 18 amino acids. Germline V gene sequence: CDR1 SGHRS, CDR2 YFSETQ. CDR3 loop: CASSGGLLAGGATDTQYF. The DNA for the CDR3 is TGCGCCAGCAGCGGGGGTTTACTAGCGGGGGGTGCCACAGATACGCAGTATTTT.

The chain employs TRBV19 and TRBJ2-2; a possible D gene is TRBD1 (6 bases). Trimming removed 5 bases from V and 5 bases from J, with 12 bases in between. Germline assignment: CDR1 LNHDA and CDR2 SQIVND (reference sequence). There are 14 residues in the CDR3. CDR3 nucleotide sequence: TGTGCCAGTAGTGAACACAGGGATACCGGGGAGCTGTTTTTT. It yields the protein CASSEHRDTGELFF.

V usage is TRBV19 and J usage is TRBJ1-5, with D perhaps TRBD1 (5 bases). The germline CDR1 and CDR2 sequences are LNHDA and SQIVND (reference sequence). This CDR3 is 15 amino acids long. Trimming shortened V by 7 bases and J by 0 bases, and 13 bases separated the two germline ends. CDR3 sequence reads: CASNSLTVSNQPQHF. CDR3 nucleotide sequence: TGTGCCAGTAATTCCCTGACAGTTAGCAATCAGCCCCAGCATTTT.

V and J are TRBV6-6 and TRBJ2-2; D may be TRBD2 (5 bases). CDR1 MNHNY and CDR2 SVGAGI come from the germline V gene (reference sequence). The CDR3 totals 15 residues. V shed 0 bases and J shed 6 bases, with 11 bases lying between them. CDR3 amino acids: CASSYSGGGPGELFF. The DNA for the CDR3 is TGTGCCAGCAGTTACTCTGGCGGAGGTCCCGGGGAGCTGTTTTTT.

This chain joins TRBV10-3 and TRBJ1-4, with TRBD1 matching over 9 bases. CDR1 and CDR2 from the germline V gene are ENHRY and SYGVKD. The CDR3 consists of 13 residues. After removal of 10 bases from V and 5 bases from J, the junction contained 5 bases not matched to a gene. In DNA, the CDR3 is TGTGCCAGCGGGACAGGGTTAAATGAAAAACTGTTTTTT. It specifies CASGTGLNEKLFF.

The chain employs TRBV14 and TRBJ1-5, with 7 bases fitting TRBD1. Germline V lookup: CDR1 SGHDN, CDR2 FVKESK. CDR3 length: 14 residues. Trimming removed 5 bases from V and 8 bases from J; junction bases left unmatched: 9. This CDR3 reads CASSNDREVEPQHF. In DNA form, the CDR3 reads TGTGCCAGCAGCAATGACAGGGAGGTGGAGCCCCAGCATTTT.

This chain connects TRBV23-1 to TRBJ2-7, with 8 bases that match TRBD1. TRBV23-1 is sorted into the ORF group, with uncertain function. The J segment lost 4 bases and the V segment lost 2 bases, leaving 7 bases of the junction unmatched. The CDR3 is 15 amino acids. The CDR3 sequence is CASSQPRTGQYEQYF. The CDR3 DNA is TGCGCCAGCAGTCAACCAAGGACAGGGCAATACGAGCAGTACTTC.

The CDR3 protein is CASSVASLDEQFF. For the CDR3, the DNA is TGCGCCAGCAGTGTAGCCTCTCTGGATGAGCAGTTCTTC. The chain recombines TRBV10-1 with TRBJ2-1; D remains ambiguous. The germline CDR1 and CDR2 sequences are WNHNN and SYGVQD (reference sequence). CDR3 length equals 13 residues. V was trimmed by 4 bases and J by 8 bases, leaving 12 bases between them.